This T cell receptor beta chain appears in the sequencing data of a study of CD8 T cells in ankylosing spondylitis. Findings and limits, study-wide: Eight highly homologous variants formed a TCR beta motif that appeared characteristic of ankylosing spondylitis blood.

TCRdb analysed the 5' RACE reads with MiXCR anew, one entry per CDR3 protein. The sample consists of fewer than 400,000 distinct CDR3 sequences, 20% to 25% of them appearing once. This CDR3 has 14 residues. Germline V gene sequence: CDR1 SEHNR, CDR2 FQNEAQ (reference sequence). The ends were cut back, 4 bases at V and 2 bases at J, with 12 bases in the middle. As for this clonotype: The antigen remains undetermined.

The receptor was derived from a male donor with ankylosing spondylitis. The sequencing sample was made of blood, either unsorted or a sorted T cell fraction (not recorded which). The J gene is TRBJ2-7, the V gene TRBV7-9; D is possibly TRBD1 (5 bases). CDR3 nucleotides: TGTGCCAGCAGCTCCTGGACAAGCACCTACGAGCAGTACTTC. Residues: CASSSWTSTYEQYF.